This record looks at one T cell receptor (beta chain) sequence and its context. The junction departs from germline at one end; a sequencing error may be responsible. The CDR3 covers 17 residues. CDR1 is MNHEY and CDR2 is SMNVEV in the germline V gene (reference sequence). The sample comes from a study of OX40 agonist ivuxolimab in advanced cancers. As for the study in general: An agonistic anti-OX40 (CD134) antibody, ivuxolimab, was used to treat the patients.

Method: immunoSEQ multiplex PCR; TCRdb's copy keeps in-frame clones and lacks some. In the table there are around 39,000 clones, about 81% of which are singletons. Material: CD4+ or CD8+ T cells sorted from blood, obtained in a trial of the OX40 agonist ivuxolimab. The sequence derives from an adult with an advanced solid tumor such as melanoma, head and neck, liver or kidney cancer. The chain links TRBV27 to TRBJ2-2; the match to TRBD2 covers 7 bases. The CDR3 DNA sequence: TGTGCCAGCAGTCCCTCCCAGACTAGCAGAAAAGACCGGGGAGCTGTTTTT. Protein sequence: CASSPSQTSRKDRGAVF.